The rows below give T cell receptor beta chains drawn from one sample of a study of CD8+ T cells in alopecia areata. Libraries were prepared by immunoSEQ multiplex PCR; TCRdb keeps only in-frame clonotypes and omits some of them. The sample gives fewer than 150,000 clones, 55% to 80% of which show up once; approximately 2.8% is in the top ten. Sequencing was carried out using CD4+ T cells sorted from blood. These TCRs come from a human donor in good health. The conserved cysteine and the conserved F or W are not part of the CDR3 here.

TRBJ2-1,TRBV12-5,ASGRTSGGADEQF
TRBJ2-5,TRBV4-1,ASSQGLQETQY
TRBJ2-5,TRBV4-1,ASRPGTSIETQY
TRBJ1-5,TRBV30,AWSGGVSNQPQH
TRBJ1-6,TRBV6-1,ASSPHWGSPLH
TRBJ2-7,TRBV27,ASASQGYEQY
TRBJ2-6,TRBV11-2,ASSLAAGGISGANVLT
TRBJ2-2,TRBV30,AWKGLAGAGGELF
TRBJ2-1,TRBV4-1,ASSQVRLAIYNEQF
TRBJ2-7,TRBV5-1,ASKTSGDSYEQY
TRBJ1-2,TRBV7-9,ASSPTGGAYGYT
TRBJ2-7,TRBV27,ASSPTLRVWYEQY
TRBJ1-2,TRBV5-6,ASSETGTGDRYGYT
TRBJ2-1,TRBV29-1,SARAGGTYNEQF
TRBJ2-3,TRBV7-9,ASSLRGAHGTDTQY
TRBJ2-7,TRBV7-9,ASSLDLPTVEQY
TRBJ1-1,TRBV11-2,ASSLDRGKAEAF
TRBJ2-2,TRBV4-2,ASSQASGGDNTGELF
TRBJ2-7,TRBV29-1,SVGRGGLDEQY
TRBJ1-2,TRBV29-1,SVSRGNYGYT
TRBJ1-1,TRBV6-5,ASSYRPIPNTEAF
TRBJ2-5,TRBV6-5,ASRGATQY
TRBJ2-1,TRBV18,ASSSAGMGEQF
TRBJ2-2,TRBV29-1,SVVWDRVDYGELF
TRBJ2-3,TRBV7-9,ASSQRVDTQY
TRBJ1-4,TRBV5-1,ASSEPATNEKLF
TRBJ1-3,TRBV12-5,ASGSDLNSRGSGNTIY
TRBJ2-7,TRBV27,ASRAGTASYEQY
TRBJ1-5,TRBV30,AWRGQGVGQPQH
TRBJ1-1,TRBV15,ATSRSGGQNTEAF